Sequencing of this TCR beta chain was carried out in a study of Graves' ophthalmopathy and Graves' hyperthyroidism. Turning to the study itself: Being free of ophthalmopathy for 18 months of follow-up defined stable hyperthyroidism.

RNA transcripts provided the template for amplifying TCR beta CDR3 regions. HTBI-primed first-round RT-PCR preceded second-round multiplex PCR. TCRdb re-derived calls from the multiplex PCR reads in MiXCR, one entry per CDR3 protein. The sample lists 580,000 or so distinct CDR3 sequences, 35% to 40% seen once, with about 4% in the top ten. Study-wide results and limits: Detected in blood as well were most expanded thyroid clonotypes with frequency above 0.001.

On this clonotype: Antigen specificity is unknown.

There are 15 residues in the CDR3. Per germline, CDR1 MNHEY and CDR2 SVGAGI. V lost 7 bases and J lost 1, with 16 bases in between. The sample consisted of peripheral blood or thyroid tissue (not recorded which). The rearrangement links TRBV6-5 to TRBJ2-5, with D possibly TRBD1 on 6 matching bases. This receptor was taken from an adult man with Graves' hyperthyroidism. CDR3 nucleotide sequence: TGTGCCAGCACCTCAGTGGGGGACACCCAAGAGACCCAGTACTTC. Translated: CASTSVGDTQETQYF.